The clone carrying this TCR beta chain was counted many times. Its antigen is not identified. The CDR3 is 15 residues long. Germline values: CDR1 LGHDT, CDR2 YNNKEL (reference sequence). Trimming cost V 4 bases and J 10 bases; bases outside gene matches: 8. The sample comes from a study of early T cells in non-severe SARS-CoV-2 infection. Study information: Sequenced bulk RNA came from whole blood that was unsorted, and chains were unpaired. Study-level points and caveats: CD4 and private specificities were missed by VDJdb matching, which favored anti-spike CD8 responses.

Individual cDNA molecules were tagged with unique molecular identifiers. TCRdb analysed the 5' RACE reads with MiXCR anew, one entry per CDR3 protein. The table lists about 48,000 distinct CDR3 sequences, about 7.8% of them singletons. This chain links TRBV3-1 with TRBJ1-5; 12 nucleotides match TRBD1. This clonotype was sampled from an adult who was a healthcare worker with PCR-confirmed SARS-CoV-2 infection or an uninfected control (not recorded which). The specimen sequenced was whole blood. The CDR3 sequence is CASSPSWDRGHPQHF. Written as DNA, the CDR3 is TGTGCCAGCAGCCCCAGTTGGGACAGGGGGCATCCCCAGCATTTT.